The 13 T cell receptor beta chains reported below all come from one sample, sequenced in a study of T-cell reconstitution after alpha-beta-depleted transplantation in children. A TCRbeta library incorporating unique molecular identifiers was prepared. TCRdb passed the PCR reads through MiXCR, listing each CDR3 protein once. The sample holds nearly 200,000 distinct CDR3 sequences, 6.3% seen once. The material sequenced was PBMCs, taken before TCRalphabeta/CD19-depleted stem cell transplant. These receptors originate from a girl under two years old with combined immunodeficiency, due to receive a stem cell transplant.

The CDR3 coding sequence is TGTGCCAGCAGCCTGGGGCCAGGGAATCAGCCCCAGCATTTT. It specifies CASSLGPGNQPQHF. The chain employs TRBV5-4 and TRBJ1-5; D is possibly TRBD1 (5 bases). CDR1 is SGHNT, CDR2 YYREEE, per germline (reference sequence). Trimming pared 4 bases from V and 4 bases from J, leaving 12 bases between. The CDR3 sequence is 14 residues long.

At least ten counts were recorded for this clonotype. This sequence joins TRBV28 and TRBJ2-1; the match to TRBD2 covers 9 bases. The germline V gene has CDR1 MDHEN and CDR2 SYDVKM. This CDR3 comprises 15 residues. Unmatched junction bases numbered 8, after V lost 4 bases and J lost 7 bases. The CDR3 sequence: CASSWAGTSRNEQFF. The CDR3, as DNA: TGTGCCAGCAGTTGGGCCGGGACTAGCAGGAATGAGCAGTTCTTC. The entire variable domain, with the rest obtained from reference TRBV28 and TRBJ2-1, is as follows: DVKVTQSSRYLVKRTGEKVFLECVQDMDHENMFWYRQDPGLGLRLIYFSYDVKMKEKGDIPEGYSVSREKKERFSLILESASTNQTSMYLCASSWAGTSRNEQFFGPGTRLTVL.

This clonotype was seen repeatedly, ten times or more. The chain uses TRBV7-9 and TRBJ2-4, with D perhaps TRBD1 or TRBD2 (6 bases each). V gave up 2 bases and J gave up 0 bases, with 11 bases separating them. Germline values: CDR1 SEHNR, CDR2 FQNEAQ (reference sequence). The CDR3 is 16 amino acids. This chain's CDR3 is CASSLSGAQAKNIQYF. Written as DNA, the CDR3 is TGTGCCAGCAGCTTATCGGGGGCTCAAGCCAAAAACATTCAGTACTTC.

This clonotype was seen ten or more times. This chain links TRBV6-2 or TRBV6-3 with TRBJ1-5; a weak D match, TRBD1 (5 bases). Germline CDR1 is MNHEY and CDR2 is SVGEGT. V lost 2 bases to trimming and J lost 0 bases, with 8 bases between them. The CDR3 extends over 15 amino acids. For the CDR3, the DNA is TGTGCCAGCAGTTACGACAGCCATAGCAATCAGCCCCAGCATTTT. It codes for CASSYDSHSNQPQHF.

This clonotype appeared many times. The CDR3 DNA reads TGCGCCAGCAGCTTGACGACTAGCGGGAGGAATTACAATGAGCAGTTCTTC. Translation: CASSLTTSGRNYNEQFF. The chain couples TRBV5-1 to TRBJ2-1, with 13 bases aligning to TRBD2. J gave up 4 bases and V 1 base, and 5 bases lay outside the gene matches. Germline assignment: CDR1 SGHRS and CDR2 YFSETQ. This CDR3 spans 17 amino acids.

This clonotype was seen many times. V gene TRBV29-1 combines with J gene TRBJ2-1, with a tentative D call TRBD2 (5 bases). Trimming took 5 bases from V and 6 from J, leaving 20 bases between them. The CDR3 has 15 amino acids. From germline, CDR1 is SQVTM and CDR2 ANQGSEA. Written as DNA, the CDR3 is TGCAGCGTTCATAATACGGGGTCTACAGCCAATGAGCAGTTCTTC. Its translation: CSVHNTGSTANEQFF.

This clonotype was found many times. V usage is TRBV7-3 and J usage is TRBJ2-1; 11 nucleotides agree with TRBD2. This CDR3 comprises 20 residues. J was trimmed by 5 bases and V by 5 bases; bases with no gene match: 20. Germline values: CDR1 SGHTA, CDR2 FQGTGA. The CDR3 reads CASSGGVLDWTSGYNNEQFF. The CDR3 DNA reads as TGTGCCAGCAGCGGAGGGGTTCTGGACTGGACTAGCGGGTATAACAATGAGCAGTTCTTC.

This clonotype was observed at least ten times. This rearrangement joins TRBV18 to TRBJ1-1; D not resolved. The CDR3 length is 15 residues. Trimming stripped 0 bases from V and 3 bases from J, with 11 bases between. CDR1 KGHSH and CDR2 LQKENI come from the germline V gene. This CDR3 reads CASSPPGFSDTEAFF. CDR3 coding DNA: TGTGCCAGCTCACCACCTGGGTTTTCAGACACTGAAGCTTTCTTT.

This clonotype was seen many times. The chain links TRBV4-1 to TRBJ2-7, with TRBD2 matching 8 bases. Losses at the gene ends were 3 bases for V and 0 bases for J; bases not matched to a gene: 1. Germline values: CDR1 MGHRA, CDR2 YSYEKL. The CDR3 consists of 14 residues. In nucleotides, the CDR3 is TGCGCCAGCAGCCATCGGGGGGGCTCCTACGAGCAGTACTTC. Translation gives CASSHRGGSYEQYF.

This clonotype was counted ten times or more. This rearrangement joins TRBV11-2 to TRBJ2-1, with TRBD2 matching over 9 bases. Germline CDR1 and CDR2: SGHAT and FQNNGV. With V trimmed by 10 bases and J by 8 bases, 15 bases remained unmatched. This CDR3 comprises 15 residues. The CDR3 loop reads CATPGRTSDPDEQFF. As DNA, the CDR3 is TGTGCCACCCCAGGGAGGACTAGCGATCCTGATGAGCAGTTCTTC.

This clonotype was picked up many times. The chain employs TRBV6-1 and TRBJ2-7; D may be TRBD2 (6 bases). V lost 9 bases and J lost 3, with 21 bases in between. The CDR3 has 15 amino acids. CDR1 and CDR2 (germline): MNHNS, SASEGT. This CDR3 is CASQAEGVADYEQYF. The CDR3 nucleotides are TGTGCCAGTCAAGCGGAGGGAGTGGCGGACTACGAGCAGTACTTC.

This clonotype was detected a few times. The rearrangement uses TRBV12-3 or TRBV12-4 and TRBJ2-2; 7 bases are a match to TRBD1. The CDR3 consists of 19 residues. V gave up 1 base and J gave up 2 bases; unmatched junction bases: 13. The CDR3: CASSLGDLAGTENTGELFF. CDR3 in DNA: TGTGCCAGCAGTTTAGGTGACCTTGCCGGGACAGAAAACACCGGGGAGCTGTTTTTT.

The sample holds many counts of this clonotype. This chain joins TRBV20-1 and TRBJ2-3; 9 nucleotides match TRBD2. The CDR3 has 17 amino acids. Germline CDR1 reads DFQATT; CDR2 reads SNEGSKA (reference sequence). V lost 3 bases and J lost 4; bases outside the gene matches: 14. The CDR3 loop reads CSASLAGGPVWADTQYF. CDR3 in DNA: TGCAGTGCTAGCTTGGCGGGGGGGCCCGTTTGGGCAGATACGCAGTATTTT.